One and the same sample provided the 32 T cell receptor beta chains below, sequenced in a study of early T cells in non-severe SARS-CoV-2 infection. TCRdb redid the calling of the 5' RACE reads with MiXCR, one entry per CDR3 protein. The sample consists of 50,000 to 80,000 distinct CDR3 sequences, about 4.9% of them appearing once. What was sequenced was whole blood. The receptors stem from an adult who was a healthcare worker with PCR-confirmed SARS-CoV-2 infection or an uninfected control (not recorded which).

This clonotype has at least ten counts. The V gene is TRBV6-6, the J gene TRBJ1-3; D unclear. Trimming left V 1 base short and J 0 bases short, with 7 bases between. CDR1 is MNHNY, CDR2 SVGAGI, per germline (reference sequence). The CDR3 length is 15 residues. The CDR3 reads CASSYLWSSGNTIYF. CDR3 nucleotides: TGTGCCAGCAGTTACTTATGGAGCTCTGGAAACACCATATATTTT.

The table lists this clonotype with many counts. This chain uses TRBV6-6 with TRBJ1-6; D remains ambiguous. CDR1 is MNHNY and CDR2 is SVGAGI in the germline V gene (reference sequence). Trimming pared 2 bases from V and 7 bases from J, leaving 12 bases between. The CDR3 loop spans 15 amino acids. The CDR3 DNA follows: TGTGCCAGCAGTTACACTCCGGGTCGCAATTCACCCCTCCACTTT. The encoded protein is CASSYTPGRNSPLHF.

This clonotype was counted at least ten times. This rearrangement joins TRBV6-6 to TRBJ2-4, with a tentative D call TRBD2 (5 bases). CDR1 is MNHNY and CDR2 is SVGAGI in the germline V gene (reference sequence). This CDR3 is built from 15 residues. V gave up 4 bases and J gave up 2 bases, with 12 bases separating them. The CDR3 protein is CASSLDGITKNIQYF. The CDR3 bases are TGTGCCAGCAGTTTGGACGGGATCACCAAAAACATTCAGTACTTC.

This clonotype was detected ten times or more. This chain uses TRBV10-1 with TRBJ2-3; 11 nucleotides agree with TRBD2. This CDR3 region has 17 residues. CDR1 WNHNN and CDR2 SYGVQD come from the germline V gene (reference sequence). After removal of 9 bases from V and 1 base from J, the junction contained 12 bases not matched to a gene. The CDR3 nucleotides are TGCGCCAGATGGGGGACTAGCGGAGGAGAAGGCACAGATACGCAGTATTTT. Its protein is CARWGTSGGEGTDTQYF.

This chain connects TRBV2 to TRBJ2-1; D is uncertain. This CDR3 is built from 11 residues. From germline, CDR1 is SNHLY and CDR2 FYNNEI. V lost 4 bases to trimming and J lost 9 bases, with 7 bases between them. For the CDR3, the DNA is TGTGCCAGCAGTGGACCCGCTGAGCAGTTCTTC. Translated: CASSGPAEQFF.

This clonotype was picked up many times. The chain recombines TRBV7-9 with TRBJ2-3; TRBD2 matches 11 bases. Germline values: CDR1 SEHNR, CDR2 FQNEAQ (reference sequence). Trimming at V came to 4 bases and at J to 2 bases, leaving 8 bases not matched to a gene. This CDR3 contains 17 residues. The CDR3 bases are TGTGCCAGCAGCTCTCCCGGGACTAGCGGCTTCACAGATACGCAGTATTTT. It translates to CASSSPGTSGFTDTQYF.

This clonotype was detected many times. V is TRBV21-1 and J is TRBJ1-4. TRBV21-1 is flagged as a pseudogene. This CDR3 contains 17 residues. The chain's CDR3 is CASSKALSGRPNEKLFF. DNA for the CDR3: TGTGCCAGCAGCAAAGCGCTTAGTGGACGGCCTAATGAAAAACTGTTTTTT.

This clonotype was observed at least ten times. The chain links TRBV30 to TRBJ1-4, with D unresolved. The CDR3 loop spans 13 amino acids. Trimming shortened V by 3 bases and J by 3 bases, and 8 bases separated the two germline ends. The germline V gene encodes CDR1 GTSNPN and CDR2 SVGIG (reference sequence). The CDR3 loop is CAWRGRANEKLFF. The CDR3 nucleotides read TGTGCCTGGAGGGGGAGAGCTAATGAAAAACTGTTTTTT.

This clonotype has ten or more counts. The chain combines TRBV14 with TRBJ2-5; D call uncertain. Trimming took 1 base from V and 2 from J, leaving 8 bases between them. Germline CDR1 is SGHDN and CDR2 is FVKESK. The CDR3 covers 14 residues. The CDR3 nucleotides are TGTGCCAGCAGCCAAGCAAACGAACAAGAGACCCAGTACTTC. Translation gives CASSQANEQETQYF.

The CDR3 region has the DNA TGTGCCAGCAGCCACCAGGGGGTCACTGAAGCTTTCTTT. Protein product: CASSHQGVTEAFF. V is TRBV3-1 and J is TRBJ1-1; 7 bases agree with TRBD1. The CDR3 loop spans 13 amino acids. CDR1 and CDR2 from the germline V gene are LGHDT and YNNKEL (reference sequence). V lost 3 bases, J lost 4 bases, and 2 bases stayed unmatched.

The chain employs TRBV7-2 and TRBJ2-5, with TRBD2 matching 9 bases. J gave up 1 base and V 5 bases, and 2 bases lay outside the gene matches. The CDR3 contains 14 residues. CDR1 and CDR2 from the germline V gene are SGHTA and FQGNSA. The CDR3 region is CASSTGLAQETQYF. In DNA, the CDR3 is TGTGCCAGCAGCACGGGACTAGCCCAAGAGACCCAGTACTTC.

This clonotype has at least ten counts. This rearrangement joins TRBV20-1 to TRBJ2-7, with 7 positions matching TRBD2. J lost 3 bases, V lost 6 bases, and 2 bases had no gene match. The CDR3 loop spans 11 amino acids. Looked up from germline, CDR1 is DFQATT and CDR2 is SNEGSKA (reference sequence). The CDR3 DNA reads as TGCAGTGCCCGGACTAGCTACGAGCAGTACTTC. Protein sequence: CSARTSYEQYF.

The rearrangement joins TRBV7-2 to TRBJ1-2, with unresolved D. This CDR3 is 12 amino acids long. Trimming took off 1 base at V and 8 bases at J, with 8 bases between the two ends. Germline loops: CDR1 SGHTA, CDR2 FQGNSA. CDR3 protein: CASSLVMGGYTF. DNA for the CDR3: TGTGCCAGCAGCTTAGTCATGGGCGGCTACACCTTC.

This clonotype was found many times. This chain connects TRBV27 to TRBJ1-1; 12 nucleotides agree with TRBD1. The V gene end was trimmed by 3 bases and the J gene end by 6 bases; junction bases not matched to a gene: 8. Germline assignment: CDR1 MNHEY and CDR2 SMNVEV (reference sequence). The CDR3 is made up of 16 amino acids. The CDR3 loop reads CASSFLPGTGGSEAFF. The CDR3 region has the DNA TGTGCCAGCAGTTTCCTACCGGGGACAGGGGGCTCTGAAGCTTTCTTT.

This clonotype was detected only a few times. The chain combines TRBV27 with TRBJ2-7, with TRBD2 as a possible D gene (5 bases). The ends were cut back, 4 bases at V and 6 bases at J, with 16 bases in the middle. The length of the CDR3 is 14 residues. Germline CDR1 and CDR2: MNHEY and SMNVEV (reference sequence). The DNA of the CDR3 is TGTGCCAGCAGTTCCTACCCGAGGGCCGGCGAGCAGTACTTC. Protein: CASSSYPRAGEQYF.

The chain recombines TRBV7-9 with TRBJ2-4, with TRBD1 as a possible D gene (6 bases). The CDR3 loop spans 14 amino acids. V was shortened by 4 bases and J by 7 bases, with 14 bases between the two germline ends. CDR1 SEHNR and CDR2 FQNEAQ come from the germline V gene (reference sequence). The CDR3 DNA sequence: TGTGCCAGCAGCTCATCCCCAGGGGCGAACATTCAGTACTTC. Its protein is CASSSSPGANIQYF. The full variable domain, with the rest looked up from reference TRBV7-9 and TRBJ2-4, is DTGVSQNPRHKITKRGQNVTFRCDPISEHNRLYWYRQTLGQGPEFLTYFQNEAQLEKSRLLSDRFSAERPKGSFSTLEIQRTEQGDSAMYLCASSSSPGANIQYFGAGTRLSVL.

Only a few counts were recorded for this clonotype. The chain carries TRBV6-1 and TRBJ1-1; D is ambiguous. CDR3 length: 11 amino acids. With 3 bases removed from V and 8 bases from J, the gap between germline ends came to 7 bases. CDR1 is MNHNS and CDR2 is SASEGT in the germline V gene. This CDR3 reads CASSDQWEAFF. The CDR3 DNA reads TGTGCCAGCAGTGATCAGTGGGAAGCTTTCTTT.

This clonotype was seen many times. The chain uses TRBV7-2 and TRBJ2-1, with D possibly matching TRBD2 (5 bases). The CDR3 contains 12 residues. Trimming removed 3 bases from V and 15 bases from J, with 15 bases in between. The germline gives CDR1 SGHTA, CDR2 FQGNSA. CDR3 in amino acids: CASSFASQESFF. The CDR3 DNA reads TGTGCCAGCAGCTTCGCTAGCCAGGAGTCGTTCTTC.

Notes on this clonotype: The junction shows a germline mismatch at one end, possibly a read error. The chain links TRBV5-6 to TRBJ1-4, with D unclear. There are 16 residues in the CDR3. Germline loops: CDR1 SGHDT, CDR2 YYEEEE. This CDR3 reads CASSSPSGRNNVKLFF. The CDR3 DNA reads TGTGCCAGCAGCTCACCCAGTGGCAGAAATAATGTAAAACTCTTTTTT.

This clonotype was recorded many times. V gene TRBV2 combines with J gene TRBJ1-1; TRBD1 agrees at 7 bases. This CDR3 has 14 amino acids. V shed 6 bases, J shed 3 bases, and the junction held 7 bases outside the gene matches. Germline V CDR1 and CDR2: SNHLY, FYNNEI. CDR3 coding DNA: TGTGCCAGCAGGGCCAACAGGGGTCACACTGAAGCTTTCTTT. Translated, it gives CASRANRGHTEAFF.

This clonotype was counted only a few times. The chain carries TRBV12-3 or TRBV12-4 and TRBJ1-1; possibly TRBD1 for D (6 bases). The CDR3 loop spans 14 amino acids. V lost 5 bases, J lost 4 bases, and 14 bases lay in between. This CDR3 reads CASSRLTGSTEAFF. The CDR3 DNA reads as TGTGCCAGCAGTCGCCTGACAGGATCCACTGAAGCTTTCTTT.

This clonotype was seen ten or more times. This chain joins TRBV11-2 and TRBJ2-1, with 7 bases matching TRBD2. V shed 1 base, J shed 0 bases, and the junction held 6 bases outside the gene matches. The CDR3 loop spans 17 amino acids. The V gene's germline CDR1 is SGHAT and CDR2 FQNNGV. The CDR3 nucleotides read TGTGCCAGCAGCTTAGTTCGGGGGGTCAGCTCCTACAATGAGCAGTTCTTC. Its translation is CASSLVRGVSSYNEQFF. The full variable domain, rest sourced from reference TRBV11-2 and TRBJ2-1, is EAGVAQSPRYKIIEKRQSVAFWCNPISGHATLYWYQQILGQGPKLLIQFQNNGVVDDSQLPKDRFSAERLKGVDSTLKIQPAKLEDSAVYLCASSLVRGVSSYNEQFFGPGTRLTVL.

This clonotype was seen ten or more times. This chain's CDR3 is CASSTTGGFGELFF. The CDR3 DNA reads TGTGCCAGCAGCACCACAGGGGGCTTCGGGGAGCTGTTTTTT. The chain uses TRBV7-2 and TRBJ2-2; 9 nucleotides agree with TRBD1. This CDR3 has 14 amino acids. V lost 5 bases to trimming and J lost 7 bases; unmatched junction nucleotides: 5. Germline V lookup: CDR1 SGHTA, CDR2 FQGNSA. Based on the CDR3 plus reference TRBV7-2 and TRBJ2-2, the full variable domain is GAGVSQSPSNKVTEKGKDVELRCDPISGHTALYWYRQSLGQGLEFLIYFQGNSAPDKSGLPSDRFSAERTGGSVSTLTIQRTQQEDSAVYLCASSTTGGFGELFFGEGSRLTVL.

This clonotype has only a few counts. The V call is TRBV18, the J call TRBJ1-1, with D unclear. The V gene lost 0 bases and the J gene lost 3 bases, with 8 bases spanning the gap. Germline-derived CDR1 and CDR2 are KGHSH and LQKENI. The CDR3 has 14 amino acids. CDR3 sequence: CASSPPGRYTEAFF. CDR3 sequence (DNA): TGTGCCAGCTCACCACCCGGACGGTACACTGAAGCTTTCTTT.

This clonotype has only a few counts. The V gene is TRBV5-1, the J gene TRBJ2-1; D is possibly TRBD2 (6 bases). Deletions cut 1 base from V and 1 base from J, with 15 bases between. The CDR3 sequence is 17 residues long. Per the germline V gene, CDR1 is SGHRS and CDR2 is YFSETQ. The DNA of the CDR3 is TGCGCCAGCAGCTTGAAATCCGGGAGCGGGTCCTACAATGAGCAGTTCTTC. Protein: CASSLKSGSGSYNEQFF.

The J gene is TRBJ2-7, the V gene TRBV7-2; D might be TRBD2 (5 bases). The V gene's germline CDR1 is SGHTA and CDR2 FQGNSA. CDR3 length: 16 amino acids. Trimming left V 6 bases short and J 7 bases short, with 25 bases between. The CDR3 sequence is CASSNRGPFATEEQYF. The CDR3 bases are TGTGCCAGCAGTAACCGAGGGCCTTTCGCGACGGAGGAGCAGTACTTC.

This clonotype was recorded at least ten times. This chain links TRBV3-1 with TRBJ2-1; no clear D. This CDR3 is built from 12 residues. Trimming removed 0 bases from V and 4 bases from J, with 1 base in between. In germline, CDR1 is LGHDT, CDR2 YNNKEL (reference sequence). The CDR3 sequence: CASSQEYNEQFF. The CDR3, as DNA: TGTGCCAGCAGCCAAGAGTACAATGAGCAGTTCTTC.

This clonotype was found a few times. This rearrangement joins TRBV10-2 to TRBJ1-1, with TRBD1 matching 8 bases. Germline V gene data show CDR1 as WSHSY and CDR2 as SAAADI. V gave up 7 bases and J gave up 12 bases; unmatched junction bases: 10. The CDR3 is made up of 12 amino acids. The CDR3: CASNGQGARSFF. In DNA form, the CDR3 reads TGCGCCAGCAACGGACAGGGTGCTCGTTCTTTCTTT.

This clonotype occurred many times. The chain links TRBV5-1 to TRBJ2-7; 7 nucleotides align to TRBD1. V shed 1 base and J 4 bases; nucleotides not matched to a gene: 5. Per the germline V gene, CDR1 is SGHRS and CDR2 is YFSETQ. The CDR3 consists of 14 residues. CDR3 bases: TGCGCCAGCAGCTTGATCATGGGACAGTACGAGCAGTACTTC. The encoded protein is CASSLIMGQYEQYF.

Many counts were recorded for this clonotype. This chain links TRBV7-9 with TRBJ2-7; 7 bases align to TRBD1. Per germline, CDR1 SEHNR and CDR2 FQNEAQ (reference sequence). With 8 bases clipped from V and 0 bases from J, the junction kept 4 bases outside the gene matches. The CDR3 totals 13 residues. The CDR3 DNA reads as TGTGCCAGCGGAAGACAGGGCTCCTACGAGCAGTACTTC. Translation: CASGRQGSYEQYF. The whole variable domain, remainder taken from reference TRBV7-9 and TRBJ2-7, is DTGVSQNPRHKITKRGQNVTFRCDPISEHNRLYWYRQTLGQGPEFLTYFQNEAQLEKSRLLSDRFSAERPKGSFSTLEIQRTEQGDSAMYLCASGRQGSYEQYFGPGTRLTVT.

This clonotype was seen at least ten times. The rearrangement joins TRBV20-1 to TRBJ2-2; TRBD1 or TRBD2 may be the D gene (5 bases each). V lost 3 bases to trimming and J lost 4 bases, with 12 bases between them. The CDR3 contains 14 residues. Germline lookup yields CDR1 DFQATT and CDR2 SNEGSKA (reference sequence). The CDR3 bases are TGCAGTGCTAGCCCCGGGGCCTTCACCGGGGAGCTGTTTTTT. Translation: CSASPGAFTGELFF.

The CDR3, as DNA: TGTGCCAGCAGCGTTAGGGGAGAGCGGGAGTCGAGTGAGCAGTTCTTC. Its protein product is CASSVRGERESSEQFF. The rearrangement uses TRBV9 and TRBJ2-1; 8 bases align to TRBD2. V lost 2 bases and J lost 9; bases outside the gene matches: 13. The CDR3 runs 16 residues. Germline V gene data show CDR1 as SGDLS and CDR2 as YYNGEE. The whole variable domain, filled in from reference TRBV9 and TRBJ2-1, reads DSGVTQTPKHLITATGQRVTLRCSPRSGDLSVYWYQQSLDQGLQFLIQYYNGEERAKGNILERFSAQQFPDLHSELNLSSLELGDSALYFCASSVRGERESSEQFFGPGTRLTVL.